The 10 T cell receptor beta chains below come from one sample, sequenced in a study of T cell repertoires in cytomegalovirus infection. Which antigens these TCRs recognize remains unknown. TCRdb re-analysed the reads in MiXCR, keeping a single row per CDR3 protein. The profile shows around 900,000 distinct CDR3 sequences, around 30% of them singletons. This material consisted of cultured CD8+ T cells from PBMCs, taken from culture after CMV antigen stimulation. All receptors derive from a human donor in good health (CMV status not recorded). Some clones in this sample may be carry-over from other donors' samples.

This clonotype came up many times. DNA for the CDR3: TGTGCCAGCAGCTTACGGTCCACCCTCCTCAATGAGCAGTTCTTC. It yields the protein CASSLRSTLLNEQFF. The chain recombines TRBV6-2 or TRBV6-3 with TRBJ2-1; D call uncertain. V lost 6 bases, J lost 6 bases, and 18 bases lay in between. The germline V gene has CDR1 MNHEY and CDR2 SVGEGT. CDR3 length: 15 residues.

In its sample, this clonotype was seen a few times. The CDR3 sequence is CATSRLLADNQPQHF. The CDR3 nucleotides are TGTGCCACCAGCAGGCTCCTGGCCGACAATCAGCCCCAGCATTTT. The chain recombines TRBV15 with TRBJ1-5; no reliable D call. CDR3 length: 15 amino acids. The germline V gene encodes CDR1 LNHNV and CDR2 YYDKDF (reference sequence). Trimming took 3 bases from V and 3 from J, leaving 12 bases between them.

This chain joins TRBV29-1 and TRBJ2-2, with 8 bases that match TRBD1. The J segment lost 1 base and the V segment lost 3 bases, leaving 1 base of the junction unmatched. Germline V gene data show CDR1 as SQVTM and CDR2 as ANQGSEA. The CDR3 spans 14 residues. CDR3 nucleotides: TGCAGCGTTGACGGACAGGGGAACACCGGGGAGCTGTTTTTT. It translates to CSVDGQGNTGELFF.

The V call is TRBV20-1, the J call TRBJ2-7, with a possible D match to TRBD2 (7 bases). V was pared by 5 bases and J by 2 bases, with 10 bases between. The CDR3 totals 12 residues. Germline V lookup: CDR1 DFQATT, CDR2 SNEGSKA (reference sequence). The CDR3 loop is CSAAGAPYEQYF. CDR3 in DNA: TGCAGTGCTGCGGGGGCCCCCTACGAGCAGTACTTC.

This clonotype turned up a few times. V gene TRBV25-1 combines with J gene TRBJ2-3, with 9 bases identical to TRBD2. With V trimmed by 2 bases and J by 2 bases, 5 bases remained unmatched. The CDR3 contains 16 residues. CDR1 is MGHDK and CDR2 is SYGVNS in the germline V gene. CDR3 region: CASSEGTSKVTDTQYF. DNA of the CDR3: TGTGCCAGCAGTGAAGGGACTAGCAAAGTCACAGATACGCAGTATTTT.

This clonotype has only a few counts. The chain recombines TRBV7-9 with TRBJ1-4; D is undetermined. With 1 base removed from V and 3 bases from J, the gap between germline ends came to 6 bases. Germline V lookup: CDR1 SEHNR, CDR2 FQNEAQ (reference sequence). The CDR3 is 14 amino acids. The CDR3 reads CASSLVESNEKLFF. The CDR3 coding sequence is TGTGCCAGCAGCTTAGTGGAGTCTAATGAAAAACTGTTTTTT.

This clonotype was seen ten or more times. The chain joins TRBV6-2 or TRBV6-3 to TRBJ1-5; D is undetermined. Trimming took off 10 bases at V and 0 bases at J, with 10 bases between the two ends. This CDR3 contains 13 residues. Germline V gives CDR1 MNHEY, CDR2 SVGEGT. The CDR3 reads CAIGLYSNQPQHF. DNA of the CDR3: TGTGCCATCGGACTGTATAGCAATCAGCCCCAGCATTTT.

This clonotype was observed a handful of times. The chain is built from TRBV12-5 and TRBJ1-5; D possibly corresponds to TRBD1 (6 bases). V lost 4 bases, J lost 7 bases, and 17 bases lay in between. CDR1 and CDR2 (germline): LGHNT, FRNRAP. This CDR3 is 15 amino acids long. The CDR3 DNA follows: TGTGCTAGTGGTTCGCCCAAAACAGGGAGGCAGCCCCAGCATTTT. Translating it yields CASGSPKTGRQPQHF.

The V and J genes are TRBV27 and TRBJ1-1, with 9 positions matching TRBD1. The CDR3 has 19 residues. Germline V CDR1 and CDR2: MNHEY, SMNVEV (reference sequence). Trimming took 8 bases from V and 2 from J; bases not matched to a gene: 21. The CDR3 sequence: CASRTQAPSRTGANTEAFF. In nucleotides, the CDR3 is TGTGCCAGCCGAACACAAGCCCCTTCCCGGACAGGGGCCAACACTGAAGCTTTCTTT.

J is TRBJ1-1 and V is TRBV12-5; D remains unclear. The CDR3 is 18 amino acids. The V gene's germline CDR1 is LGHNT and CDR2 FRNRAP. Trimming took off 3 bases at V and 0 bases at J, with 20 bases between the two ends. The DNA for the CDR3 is TGTGCTAGTGGTTTTTATCTGCAAGGGCGGGCGGTGAACACTGAAGCTTTCTTT. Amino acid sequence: CASGFYLQGRAVNTEAFF. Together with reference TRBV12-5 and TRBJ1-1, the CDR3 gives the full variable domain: DARVTQTPRHKVTEMGQEVTMRCQPILGHNTVFWYRQTMMQGLELLAYFRNRAPLDDSGMPKDRFSAEMPDATLATLKIQPSEPRDSAVYFCASGFYLQGRAVNTEAFFGQGTRLTVV.